The clone carrying this T cell receptor (beta chain) was counted a single time. These data originate in a study of cytomegalovirus exposure and HLA in healthy donors. Data came from immunoSEQ multiplex PCR; TCRdb stores just in-frame clones and leaves some out. The sample records 150,000 to 200,000 clones, about 82% being singletons. Sequencing was done on a sample of PBMCs. This receptor was obtained from a woman under 30 in good health and CMV-seronegative.

CDR3 protein: CASSQDPSGRTDTQYF. The CDR3 region has the DNA TGTGCCAGCAGCCAAGACCCTAGCGGGAGAACAGATACGCAGTATTTT. V is TRBV4-2 and J is TRBJ2-3; TRBD2 agrees at 10 bases. CDR3 size: 16 residues. V gave up 0 bases and J gave up 3 bases; unmatched junction bases: 3. Germline CDR1 reads LGHNA; CDR2 reads YNFKEQ.